This is a list of T cell receptor beta chains from one sample in a study of beta chain features in type 1 diabetes. This table comes from immunoSEQ multiplex PCR, and its TCRdb copy is limited to in-frame clones, with some not included. This sample carries roughly 42,000 clones, roughly 50% of them seen once, and the ten largest clones take about 0.24%. The material sequenced was stem cell memory CD4+ T cells from blood. Every receptor here comes from a woman in her twenties or thirties in good health. Both conserved end residues are trimmed from each CDR3. The order of the fields is D gene, CDR3 length, J gene, V gene, clone size, CDR3 protein. D genes are given only for firm matches. The size field is filled for only some rows; it gives once, few, many or a size class.

TRBD1	13	TRBJ2-1	TRBV9	few	ASSPGTGLINEQF
.	13	TRBJ2-3	TRBV27	.	ASTQWSSGTDTQY
.	14	TRBJ1-3	TRBV28	few	ASSSTLGFSGNTIY
TRBD2	16	TRBJ2-1	TRBV9	.	ASSVGGLAGVSYNEQF
TRBD1	12	TRBJ2-2	TRBV7-3	.	ASSPGQSTGELF
TRBD2	15	TRBJ2-2	TRBV15	once	ATSRDLWEGYTGELF
.	13	TRBJ2-3	TRBV6-5	few	ASSYMGHLADTQY
TRBD2	11	TRBJ2-1	TRBV5-4	.	ASSSGGRNEQF
.	12	TRBJ2-7	TRBV11-1	.	ASSLGHESYEQY
.	11	TRBJ1-1	TRBV7-9	.	ASSLGENTEAF
.	13	TRBJ2-3	TRBV5-8	.	ASSLGSRATDTQY
TRBD2	13	TRBJ2-1	TRBV9	.	ASSVDGGRYNEQF
TRBD2	14	TRBJ2-1	TRBV9	.	ASSVGLGLAFNEQF
TRBD2	14	TRBJ2-2	TRBV6-6	.	ASIFEAGGYTGELF
.	11	TRBJ2-4	TRBV10-3	.	AISERDKNIQY
TRBD2	13	TRBJ2-2	TRBV19	.	ASRVGGRNTGELF
.	17	TRBJ2-6	TRBV7-8	.	ASSLVLGRGVSGANVLT
TRBD1	13	TRBJ2-7	TRBV19	.	ASSSGTGGAYEQY
.	12	TRBJ2-3	TRBV19	.	ASSIEGDADTQY
TRBD2	15	TRBJ2-3	TRBV2	.	ASRGGLAGPSTDTQY
.	12	TRBJ2-2	TRBV7-2	.	ASSLGGNTGELF